Listed below are T cell receptor beta chains from one sample, sequenced in a study of blood T cell repertoires in COVID-19. Assay used: immunoSEQ multiplex PCR; TCRdb lists only in-frame clones, some missing. This table has approximately 310,000 clones, more than 75% appearing once. Sequencing was performed on peripheral blood. The receptor source for this set is a man aged 50-59 years with active or convalescent COVID-19. Each CDR3 is given with its conserved first and last residue. The D gene is left open where the match is weak. For some rows the clone size is stated as once, few or many, or as a class when expanded; others skip it.

J gene: TRBJ1-1
V gene: TRBV28
clone size: .
D gene: .
CDR3 protein: CASRSAGSNTEAFF
CDR3 DNA: TGTGCCAGCAGATCCGCCGGTTCGAACACTGAAGCTTTCTTT

J gene: TRBJ1-5
V gene: TRBV19
clone size: .
D gene: TRBD1
CDR3 protein: CASSYTGVSNQPQHF
CDR3 DNA: TGTGCCAGTAGTTATACAGGGGTATCCAATCAGCCCCAGCATTTT

J gene: TRBJ2-3
V gene: TRBV30
clone size: .
D gene: .
CDR3 protein: CAWSVGGKGDTQYF
CDR3 DNA: TGTGCCTGGAGTGTGGGCGGGAAAGGAGATACGCAGTATTTT

J gene: TRBJ2-7
V gene: TRBV7-9
clone size: once
D gene: TRBD1
CDR3 protein: CASSPRGQGLSEQYF
CDR3 DNA: TGTGCCAGCAGCCCCAGGGGACAGGGACTCTCCGAGCAGTACTTC

J gene: TRBJ2-3
V gene: TRBV10-1
clone size: .
D gene: TRBD2
CDR3 protein: CASSDSGSPDTQYF
CDR3 DNA: TGCGCCAGCAGTGACAGCGGGAGCCCAGATACGCAGTATTTT

J gene: TRBJ1-2
V gene: TRBV28
clone size: .
D gene: .
CDR3 protein: CASSLSSQGDKNGYTF
CDR3 DNA: TGTGCCAGCAGTTTATCATCTCAGGGTGACAAAAATGGCTACACCTTC

J gene: TRBJ1-6
V gene: TRBV7-2
clone size: .
D gene: TRBD1
CDR3 protein: CASSMTGLDSPLHF
CDR3 DNA: TGTGCCAGCAGCATGACAGGGTTGGATTCACCCCTCCACTTT

J gene: TRBJ1-3
V gene: TRBV18
clone size: .
D gene: .
CDR3 protein: CASSPRQDSGGNTIYF
CDR3 DNA: TGTGCCAGCTCACCACGGCAGGATAGTGGAGGAAACACCATATATTTT

J gene: TRBJ1-1
V gene: TRBV10-1
clone size: .
D gene: .
CDR3 protein: CASSESSATGNEAFF
CDR3 DNA: TGCGCCAGCAGTGAGTCCTCTGCCACAGGGAATGAAGCTTTCTTT

J gene: TRBJ1-2
V gene: TRBV5-5
clone size: .
D gene: TRBD1
CDR3 protein: CASSLTGWPNYGYTF
CDR3 DNA: TGTGCCAGCAGCCTGACAGGGTGGCCGAACTATGGCTACACCTTC

J gene: TRBJ2-1
V gene: TRBV27
clone size: few
D gene: TRBD2
CDR3 protein: CASSLGGHNEQFF
CDR3 DNA: TGTGCCAGCAGTTTGGGAGGGCACAATGAGCAGTTCTTC

J gene: TRBJ2-1
V gene: TRBV5-1
clone size: .
D gene: .
CDR3 protein: CASSLASGSYNEQFF
CDR3 DNA: TGCGCCAGCAGCTTGGCAAGCGGCTCCTACAATGAGCAGTTCTTC

J gene: TRBJ1-1
V gene: TRBV10-2
clone size: .
D gene: .
CDR3 protein: CASSKGAPNTEAFF
CDR3 DNA: TGCGCCAGCTCGAAAGGGGCACCGAACACTGAAGCTTTCTTT